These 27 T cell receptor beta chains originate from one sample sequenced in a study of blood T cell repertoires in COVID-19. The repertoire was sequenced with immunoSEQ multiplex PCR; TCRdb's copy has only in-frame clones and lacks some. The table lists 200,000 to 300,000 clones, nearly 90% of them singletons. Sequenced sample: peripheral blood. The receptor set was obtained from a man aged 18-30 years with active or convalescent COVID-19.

This CDR3 reads CASSRPGAYEQYF. The CDR3 nucleotides read TGTGCCAGCAGCCGACCGGGGGCCTACGAGCAGTACTTC. The V and J genes are TRBV5-4 and TRBJ2-7, with D possibly being TRBD2 (6 bases). The CDR3 extends over 13 amino acids. Germline assignment: CDR1 SGHNT and CDR2 YYREEE (reference sequence). V lost 4 bases, J lost 2 bases, and 10 bases lay in between.

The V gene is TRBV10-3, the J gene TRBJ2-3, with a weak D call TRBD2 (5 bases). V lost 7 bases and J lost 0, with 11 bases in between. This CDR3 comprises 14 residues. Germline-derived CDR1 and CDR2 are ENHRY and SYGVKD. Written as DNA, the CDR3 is TGTGCCATCACCCCGGGGTTGAGCACAGATACGCAGTATTTT. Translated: CAITPGLSTDTQYF.

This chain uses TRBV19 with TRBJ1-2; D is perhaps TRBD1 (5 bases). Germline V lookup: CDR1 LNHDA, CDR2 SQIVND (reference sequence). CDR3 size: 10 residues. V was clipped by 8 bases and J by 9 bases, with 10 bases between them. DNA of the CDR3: TGTGCCAGTTCCGGGACTAGCTACACCTTC. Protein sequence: CASSGTSYTF. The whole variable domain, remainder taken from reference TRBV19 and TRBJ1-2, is DGGITQSPKYLFRKEGQNVTLSCEQNLNHDAMYWYRQDPGQGLRLIYYSQIVNDFQKGDIAEGYSVSREKKESFPLTVTSAQKNPTAFYLCASSGTSYTFGSGTRLTVV.

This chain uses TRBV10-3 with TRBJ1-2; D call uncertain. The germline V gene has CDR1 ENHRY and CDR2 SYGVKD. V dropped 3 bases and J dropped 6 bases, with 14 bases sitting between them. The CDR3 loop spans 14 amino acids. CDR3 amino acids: CAISDRGLVHGYTF. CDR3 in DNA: TGTGCCATCAGTGATCGGGGTCTGGTCCATGGCTACACCTTC.

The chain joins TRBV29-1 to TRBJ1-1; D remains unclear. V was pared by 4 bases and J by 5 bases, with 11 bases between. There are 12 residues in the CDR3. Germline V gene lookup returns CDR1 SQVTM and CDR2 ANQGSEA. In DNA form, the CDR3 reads TGCAGCGTTGCGGAGGGAACGACTGAAGCTTTCTTT. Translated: CSVAEGTTEAFF. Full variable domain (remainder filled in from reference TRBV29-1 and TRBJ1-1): SAVISQKPSRDICQRGTSLTIQCQVDSQVTMMFWYRQQPGQSLTLIATANQGSEATYESGFVIDKFPISRPNLTFSTLTVSNMSPEDSSIYLCSVAEGTTEAFFGQGTRLTVV.

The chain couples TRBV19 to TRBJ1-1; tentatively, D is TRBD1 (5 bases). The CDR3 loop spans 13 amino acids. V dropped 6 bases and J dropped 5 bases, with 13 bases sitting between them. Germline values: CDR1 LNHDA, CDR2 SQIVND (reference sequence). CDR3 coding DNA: TGTGCCAGTAGCCGGGGGGGTGGAACTGAAGCTTTCTTT. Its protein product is CASSRGGGTEAFF. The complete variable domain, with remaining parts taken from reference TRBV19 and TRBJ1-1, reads DGGITQSPKYLFRKEGQNVTLSCEQNLNHDAMYWYRQDPGQGLRLIYYSQIVNDFQKGDIAEGYSVSREKKESFPLTVTSAQKNPTAFYLCASSRGGGTEAFFGQGTRLTVV.

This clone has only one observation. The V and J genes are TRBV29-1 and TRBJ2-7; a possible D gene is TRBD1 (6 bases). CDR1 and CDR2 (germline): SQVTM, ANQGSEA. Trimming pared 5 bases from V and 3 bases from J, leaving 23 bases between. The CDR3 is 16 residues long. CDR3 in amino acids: CSVLSLARGDHYEQYF. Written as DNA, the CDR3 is TGCAGCGTTCTTTCCCTCGCCAGGGGCGATCACTACGAGCAGTACTTC.

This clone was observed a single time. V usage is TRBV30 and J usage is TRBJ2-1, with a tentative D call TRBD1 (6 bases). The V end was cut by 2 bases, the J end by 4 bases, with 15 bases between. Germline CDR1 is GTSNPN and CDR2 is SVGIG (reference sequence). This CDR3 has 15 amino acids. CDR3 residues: CAWSLKGDVYNEQFF. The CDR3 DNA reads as TGTGCCTGGAGTTTAAAGGGGGATGTTTACAATGAGCAGTTCTTC.

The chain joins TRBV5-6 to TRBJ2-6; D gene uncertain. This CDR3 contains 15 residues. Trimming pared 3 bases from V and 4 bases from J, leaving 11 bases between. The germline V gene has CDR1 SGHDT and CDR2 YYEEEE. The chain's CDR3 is CASSSSVGGANVLTF. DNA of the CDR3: TGTGCCAGCAGCTCCAGCGTCGGGGGGGCCAACGTCCTGACTTTC.

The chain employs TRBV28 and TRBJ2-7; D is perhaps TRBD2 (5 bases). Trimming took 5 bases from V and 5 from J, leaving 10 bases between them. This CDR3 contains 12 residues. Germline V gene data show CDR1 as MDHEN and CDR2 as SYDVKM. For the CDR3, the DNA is TGTGCCAGCAGTCTGGGAGTTAACGAGCAGTACTTC. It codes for CASSLGVNEQYF.

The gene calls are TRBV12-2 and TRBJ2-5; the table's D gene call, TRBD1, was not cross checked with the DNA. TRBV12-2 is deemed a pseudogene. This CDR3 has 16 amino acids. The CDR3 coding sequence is TGTGCAAGTCGCTCACCACAGACGCCTTTCCAAGAGACCCAGTACTTC. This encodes CASRSPQTPFQETQYF.

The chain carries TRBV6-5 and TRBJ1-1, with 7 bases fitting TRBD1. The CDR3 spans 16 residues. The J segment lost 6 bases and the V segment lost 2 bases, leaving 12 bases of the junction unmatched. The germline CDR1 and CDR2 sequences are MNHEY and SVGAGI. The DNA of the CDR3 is TGTGCCAGCAGTTACGGAAGAGGCAGGGGGGCCTCTGAAGCTTTCTTT. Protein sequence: CASSYGRGRGASEAFF.

CDR3 residues: CASSLRGGVYGYTF. DNA for the CDR3: TGTGCCAGCAGCCTCCGAGGGGGCGTCTATGGCTACACCTTC. The chain has TRBV11-2 and TRBJ1-2, with 7 positions matching TRBD1. CDR1 and CDR2 from the germline V gene are SGHAT and FQNNGV. J gave up 4 bases and V 5 bases, and 7 bases lay outside the gene matches. CDR3 length: 14 amino acids.

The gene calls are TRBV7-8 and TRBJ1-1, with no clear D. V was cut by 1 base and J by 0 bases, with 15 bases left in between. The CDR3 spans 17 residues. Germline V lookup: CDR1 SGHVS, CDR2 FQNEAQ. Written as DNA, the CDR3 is TGTGCCAGCAGCTTAGAATTATCTTCGGAGATGAACACTGAAGCTTTCTTT. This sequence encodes CASSLELSSEMNTEAFF.

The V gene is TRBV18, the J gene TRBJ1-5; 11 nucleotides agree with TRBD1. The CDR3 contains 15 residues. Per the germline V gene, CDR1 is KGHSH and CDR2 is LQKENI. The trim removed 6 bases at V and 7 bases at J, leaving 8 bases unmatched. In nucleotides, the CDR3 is TGTGCCAGCTCCTCTGGGACAGGGGGAGGACAGCCCCAGCATTTT. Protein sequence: CASSSGTGGGQPQHF.

CDR3 sequence: CSAQDRGETQYF. In nucleotides, the CDR3 is TGCAGCGCCCAGGACAGGGGAGAGACCCAGTACTTC. The chain joins TRBV29-1 to TRBJ2-5; 9 nucleotides agree with TRBD1. The germline CDR1 and CDR2 sequences are SQVTM and ANQGSEA. The CDR3 runs to 12 residues. J was trimmed by 4 bases and V by 7 bases; bases with no gene match: 4.

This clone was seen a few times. The CDR3 loop is CASSPNRQGTNYGYTF. In nucleotides, the CDR3 is TGTGCCAGCAGCCCAAACCGACAGGGTACTAACTATGGCTACACCTTC. The chain has TRBV11-2 and TRBJ1-2; 7 nucleotides align to TRBD1. This CDR3 has 16 residues. V lost 5 bases to trimming and J lost 0 bases; unmatched junction nucleotides: 9. Germline V lookup: CDR1 SGHAT, CDR2 FQNNGV. Full variable domain (missing parts from reference TRBV11-2 and TRBJ1-2): EAGVAQSPRYKIIEKRQSVAFWCNPISGHATLYWYQQILGQGPKLLIQFQNNGVVDDSQLPKDRFSAERLKGVDSTLKIQPAKLEDSAVYLCASSPNRQGTNYGYTFGSGTRLTVV.

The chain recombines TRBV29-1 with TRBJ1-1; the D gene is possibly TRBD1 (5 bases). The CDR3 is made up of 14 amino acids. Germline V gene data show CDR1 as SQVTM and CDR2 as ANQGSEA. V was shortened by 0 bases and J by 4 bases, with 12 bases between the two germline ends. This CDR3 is CSVEDRGGGTEAFF. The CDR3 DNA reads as TGCAGCGTTGAAGATAGGGGTGGTGGCACTGAAGCTTTCTTT.

In nucleotides, the CDR3 is TGTGCCAGCAGCCAAAGAGGGACTAGCAATGACGAGCAGTACTTC. Translating it yields CASSQRGTSNDEQYF. The V gene is TRBV3-1 (or the pseudogene TRBV3-2), the J gene TRBJ2-7; TRBD2 aligns across 9 bases. The V and J ends lost 2 bases and 5 bases, in that order; junction bases with no gene match: 7. Per the germline V gene, CDR1 is LGHDT and CDR2 is YNNKEL (reference sequence). The CDR3 is made up of 15 amino acids.

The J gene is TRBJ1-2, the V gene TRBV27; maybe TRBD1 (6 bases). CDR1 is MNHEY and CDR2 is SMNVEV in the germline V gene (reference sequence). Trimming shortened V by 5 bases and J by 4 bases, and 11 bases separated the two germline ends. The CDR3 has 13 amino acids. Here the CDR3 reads CASSGGHLYGYTF. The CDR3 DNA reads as TGTGCCAGCAGTGGGGGACACCTCTATGGCTACACCTTC.

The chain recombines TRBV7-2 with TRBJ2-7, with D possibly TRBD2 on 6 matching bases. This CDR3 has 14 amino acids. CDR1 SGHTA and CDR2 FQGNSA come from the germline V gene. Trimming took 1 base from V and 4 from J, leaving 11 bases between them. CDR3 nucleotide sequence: TGTGCCAGCAGCTTAGTGGGTAGCGGATACGAGCAGTACTTC. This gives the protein CASSLVGSGYEQYF.

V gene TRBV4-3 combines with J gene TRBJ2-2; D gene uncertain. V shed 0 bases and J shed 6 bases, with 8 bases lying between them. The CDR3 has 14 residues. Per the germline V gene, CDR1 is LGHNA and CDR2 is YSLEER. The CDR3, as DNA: TGCGCCAGCAGCCAAGATCAACGGGCCGGGGAGCTGTTTTTT. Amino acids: CASSQDQRAGELFF.

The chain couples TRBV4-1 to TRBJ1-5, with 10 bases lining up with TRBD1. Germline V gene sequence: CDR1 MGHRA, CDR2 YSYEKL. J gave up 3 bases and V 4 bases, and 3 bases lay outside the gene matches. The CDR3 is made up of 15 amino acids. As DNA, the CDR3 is TGCGCCAGCAGCCCGACAGGGGGCTTCAATCAGCCCCAGCATTTT. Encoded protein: CASSPTGGFNQPQHF.

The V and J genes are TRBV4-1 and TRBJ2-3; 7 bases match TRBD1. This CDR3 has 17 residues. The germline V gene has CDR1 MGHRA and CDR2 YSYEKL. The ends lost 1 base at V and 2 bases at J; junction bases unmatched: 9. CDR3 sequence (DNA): TGCGCCAGCAGCCAAGGCCCCACAGGGGCGTCCACAGATACGCAGTATTTT. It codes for CASSQGPTGASTDTQYF.

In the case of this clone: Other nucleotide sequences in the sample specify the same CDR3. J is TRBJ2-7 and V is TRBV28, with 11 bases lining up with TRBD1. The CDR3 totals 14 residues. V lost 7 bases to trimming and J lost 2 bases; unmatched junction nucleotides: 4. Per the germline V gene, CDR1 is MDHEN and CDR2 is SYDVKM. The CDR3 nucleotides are TGTGCCAGCACCCTGGGACAGGGGGCCTACGAGCAGTACTTC. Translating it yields CASTLGQGAYEQYF.

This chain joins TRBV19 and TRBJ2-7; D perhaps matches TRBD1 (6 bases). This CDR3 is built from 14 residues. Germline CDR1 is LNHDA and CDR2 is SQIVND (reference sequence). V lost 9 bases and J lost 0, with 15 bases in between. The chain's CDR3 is CASTPTGVSYEQYF. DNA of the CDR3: TGTGCCAGCACACCGACAGGCGTCTCCTACGAGCAGTACTTC.

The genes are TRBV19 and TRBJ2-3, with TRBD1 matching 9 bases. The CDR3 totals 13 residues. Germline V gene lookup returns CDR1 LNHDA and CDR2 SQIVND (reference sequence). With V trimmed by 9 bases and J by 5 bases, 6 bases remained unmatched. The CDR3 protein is CASNRGQGDTQYF. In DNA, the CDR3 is TGTGCCAGCAACAGGGGGCAGGGAGATACGCAGTATTTT.